The clone carrying this TCR beta chain came up once. This sample was included in a study of blood T cell repertoires in COVID-19. Source study methods: Amplification from reference gene primers served as the basis for estimated nucleated cell counts. Assay used: immunoSEQ multiplex PCR; TCRdb lists only in-frame clones, some missing. That table is the source of V, J and clone size, and D and trimming were worked out from the DNA. Of about 150,000 clones in the sample, over 60% were seen once. The germline CDR1 and CDR2 sequences are MDHEN and SYDVKM. The CDR3 totals 14 residues. Trimming shortened V by 2 bases and J by 5 bases, and 12 bases separated the two germline ends.

The gene calls are TRBV28 and TRBJ1-2; D might be TRBD1 (6 bases). The material sequenced was peripheral blood. The clonotype was recovered from a woman over 75 with acute or convalescent COVID-19. The CDR3 loop reads CASSLGAQGYGYTF. As DNA, the CDR3 is TGTGCCAGCAGTTTAGGGGCACAGGGATATGGCTACACCTTC.